The clone carrying this T cell receptor (beta chain) was seen a single time. Trimming shortened V by 0 bases and J by 2 bases, and 12 bases separated the two germline ends. Looked up from germline, CDR1 is SGDLS and CDR2 is YYNGEE. The CDR3 contains 16 residues. These data come from a study of blood T cell repertoires in COVID-19. Data came from immunoSEQ multiplex PCR; TCRdb stores just in-frame clones and leaves some out. Found here are some 190,000 clones, 80% to 90% of them singletons; the top ten hold around 2%. The sample consisted of PBMCs or T cells enriched from blood (not recorded which). The genes are TRBV9 and TRBJ2-1, with D perhaps TRBD2 (5 bases). The TCR was taken from a woman aged 40-49 years with acute COVID-19. The CDR3 loop is CASSVGETTTYNEQFF. For the CDR3, the DNA is TGTGCCAGCAGCGTAGGGGAGACTACGACCTACAATGAGCAGTTCTTC. Using reference TRBV9 and TRBJ2-1 for the parts outside the CDR3, the full variable domain is DSGVTQTPKHLITATGQRVTLRCSPRSGDLSVYWYQQSLDQGLQFLIQYYNGEERAKGNILERFSAQQFPDLHSELNLSSLELGDSALYFCASSVGETTTYNEQFFGPGTRLTVL.